This T cell receptor beta chain was profiled in a study of T-cell memory formation after mild COVID-19. This clonotype has just a few counts. TCRdb independently ran MiXCR on the 5' RACE reads; one entry per CDR3 protein. The sample contains roughly 130,000 distinct CDR3 sequences, 17% of which appear only once. This CDR3 is built from 16 residues. V lost 0 bases to trimming and J lost 1 base, with 10 bases between them. Per germline, CDR1 SGHNT and CDR2 YENEEA. The sample was PBMCs or a T cell subset sorted from them (not recorded which). This receptor was obtained from a man younger than 30 who had mild COVID-19 (a few samples of this study predate the infection). Cell type and time point are not known. This chain uses TRBV11-3 with TRBJ2-1; perhaps TRBD2 as D (7 bases). CDR3 bases: TGTGCCAGCAGCTTAGAGGGGGGGCGTTCCTACAATGAGCAGTTCTTC. Its translation: CASSLEGGRSYNEQFF. Full variable domain (outside the CDR3, taken from reference TRBV11-3 and TRBJ2-1): EAGVVQSPRYKIIEKKQPVAFWCNPISGHNTLYWYLQNLGQGPELLIRYENEEAVDDSQLPKDRFSAERLKGVDSTLKIQPAELGDSAVYLCASSLEGGRSYNEQFFGPGTRLTVL.